These T cell receptor beta chains were read from a single sample in a study of cytomegalovirus exposure and HLA in healthy donors. Profiled with immunoSEQ multiplex PCR; TCRdb holds only in-frame clones, not every one. The data contain under 150,000 clones, under 90% of them seen just once; the ten biggest clones take up approximately 4%. The sequencing input was PBMCs. These receptors all come from a middle-aged woman in good health and CMV-seronegative. Both conserved end residues are part of each CDR3. The order of the fields is clone size, V gene, J gene, CDR3 length, CDR3 protein. Size is omitted from some rows. Given values are once, few, many or a class for expanded clones.

NA	TRBV7-9	TRBJ1-5	15	CASSPPGQANQPQHF
NA	TRBV5-8	TRBJ2-1	15	CASSSRDYSYNEQFF
many	TRBV5-1	TRBJ2-7	15	CASSLSGASQYEQYF
NA	TRBV10-3	TRBJ1-2	17	CAISESGRAGESHGYTF
few	TRBV19	TRBJ1-5	14	CASSLRGFNQPQHF
NA	TRBV18	TRBJ1-1	16	CASSPPPGQMNTEAFF
once	TRBV18	TRBJ1-2	15	CASSPDRAANYGYTF
NA	TRBV7-9	TRBJ2-5	15	CASSLDPGGQETQYF
NA	TRBV29-1	TRBJ2-3	13	CSVPGQATDTQYF
NA	TRBV4-3	TRBJ2-2	18	CASSQVRDLQGNTGELFF
NA	TRBV27	TRBJ1-6	14	CASSLEGGASPLHF
NA	TRBV28	TRBJ2-7	16	CASTEGATGVVYEQYF
NA	TRBV7-9	TRBJ2-1	16	CASSLAEWRGPDEQFF
NA	TRBV7-9	TRBJ2-2	18	CASSLALRPGRLTGELFF
NA	TRBV29-1	TRBJ1-5	14	CSASTGNSNQPQHF
NA	TRBV11-2	TRBJ2-3	14	CASRRTVRTDTQYF
NA	TRBV7-2	TRBJ2-7	11	CASSLFDEQYF
NA	TRBV2	TRBJ1-4	12	CASGQESEKLFF
NA	TRBV23-1	TRBJ2-2	17	CASSPGTSGPLTGELFF
NA	TRBV2	TRBJ1-6	11	CASSSNSPLHF
NA	TRBV2	TRBJ1-5	20	CASSLRGTRDSPPSNQPQHF
NA	TRBV5-4	TRBJ1-6	18	CASSGRDRGRTYNSPLHF
few	TRBV7-9	TRBJ2-7	12	CASTSGDYEQYF
NA	TRBV4-3	TRBJ2-7	17	CASSLGLAGGGLYEQYF
few	TRBV9	TRBJ1-5	14	CASSGGQFNQPQHF
once	TRBV10-1	TRBJ2-3	14	CASSEREGTDTQYF
NA	TRBV5-1	TRBJ1-6	15	CASSSGTGSNSPLHF
NA	TRBV27	TRBJ1-4	13	CASQNTTSGKLFF
NA	TRBV5-4	TRBJ2-3	17	CASSREIPAGGIDTQYF
NA	TRBV4-3	TRBJ2-7	14	CASSFGTGKSEQYF
NA	TRBV6-5	TRBJ2-7	13	CASQDRNSYEQYF
NA	TRBV5-1	TRBJ1-6	12	CASSPDNMPLHF
once	TRBV4-2	TRBJ2-2	17	CASSQDRAGGGTGELFF
NA	TRBV6-6	TRBJ1-2	16	CASSMGQGQGRHGYTF
NA	TRBV4-3	TRBJ1-2	12	CASSHGQWGYTF